These 8 T cell receptor beta chains were sequenced from one sample in a study of T cells after yellow fever vaccination. One entry per CDR3 protein results from TCRdb running MiXCR on the 5' RACE reads. The data hold about 350,000 distinct CDR3 sequences, with 4.1% observed a single time. Sequenced material: PBMCs, taken 5 days after the yellow fever booster vaccination. These receptors all stem from a man aged 18 to 29 who received the YFV17D yellow fever vaccine.

The chain joins TRBV11-2 to TRBJ2-3; D unresolved. Germline V gene sequence: CDR1 SGHAT, CDR2 FQNNGV. V was shortened by 6 bases and J by 0 bases, with 10 bases between the two germline ends. This CDR3 region has 14 residues. The CDR3: CASRSFSSTDTQYF. The CDR3 nucleotides read TGTGCCAGCAGATCCTTTTCTAGCACAGATACGCAGTATTTT.

This clonotype was seen more than once but under ten times. This rearrangement joins TRBV20-1 to TRBJ2-7; weak D call: TRBD1 (6 bases). Trimming cost V 1 base and J 0 bases, with 10 bases left between them. The CDR3 totals 14 residues. Germline V gene sequence: CDR1 DFQATT, CDR2 SNEGSKA (reference sequence). CDR3 loop: CSARVWDNSYEQYV. CDR3 DNA sequence: TGCAGTGCTAGAGTCTGGGACAACTCCTACGAGCAGTACGTC.

This clonotype has only a few counts. This chain links TRBV6-5 with TRBJ1-1; D might be TRBD1 (5 bases). The CDR3 sequence is 13 residues long. In germline, CDR1 is MNHEY, CDR2 SVGAGI. Trimming took off 0 bases at V and 7 bases at J, with 9 bases between the two ends. CDR3 residues: CASSYSMGVEAFF. CDR3 DNA sequence: TGTGCCAGCAGTTACTCGATGGGGGTTGAAGCTTTCTTT.

This clonotype has a handful of counts. The rearrangement joins TRBV6-1 to TRBJ2-3; tentative D call: TRBD1 (5 bases). This CDR3 has 13 amino acids. CDR1 and CDR2 from the germline V gene are MNHNS and SASEGT. The CDR3 spells CVVAGPSTDTQYF. Here the CDR3 DNA reads TGTGTGGTGGCAGGGCCAAGCACAGATACGCAGTATTTT.

This clonotype has just a few counts. The J gene is TRBJ2-5, the V gene TRBV2; D could derive from TRBD1 or TRBD2 (5 bases each). Germline V gene lookup returns CDR1 SNHLY and CDR2 FYNNEI. The CDR3 extends over 14 amino acids. V shed 2 bases and J shed 5 bases, with 12 bases lying between them. CDR3 sequence: CASSESQGAETQYF. The CDR3 DNA reads as TGTGCCAGCAGTGAAAGTCAGGGAGCGGAGACCCAGTACTTC.

This clonotype was observed many times. The gene calls are TRBV20-1 and TRBJ2-7; D is perhaps TRBD2 (5 bases). The germline V gene has CDR1 DFQATT and CDR2 SNEGSKA (reference sequence). With 4 bases removed from V and 4 bases from J, the gap between germline ends came to 20 bases. CDR3 length equals 15 residues. CDR3 coding DNA: TGCAGTGCTAACAAAGAGGGCCTCCGTACGTACGAGCAGTACGTC. It yields the protein CSANKEGLRTYEQYV.

This clonotype was detected a few times. The V call is TRBV10-3, the J call TRBJ2-1; D remains unclear. The germline CDR1 and CDR2 sequences are ENHRY and SYGVKD. Trimming took off 3 bases at V and 5 bases at J, with 11 bases between the two ends. CDR3 length: 14 residues. CDR3 sequence: CAISDVKANNEQFF. For the CDR3, the DNA is TGTGCCATCAGTGACGTTAAAGCTAACAATGAGCAGTTCTTC.

The CDR3 sequence: CASSLEGARSYNEQFF. The CDR3 DNA follows: TGTGCCAGCAGCTTAGAAGGAGCTCGCTCCTACAATGAGCAGTTCTTC. The V call is TRBV7-3, the J call TRBJ2-1, with no clear D. This CDR3 region has 16 residues. Trimming shortened V by 2 bases and J by 0 bases, and 11 bases separated the two germline ends. Germline CDR1 is SGHTA and CDR2 is FQGTGA.